The rows below give T cell receptor beta chains drawn from one sample of a study of regulatory T cells in long-lasting Graves disease. MiXCR, run by TCRdb on the multiplex PCR reads, gives a single entry per CDR3 protein. Of approximately 400,000 distinct CDR3 sequences in the sample, approximately 23% were seen once. The sample was peripheral blood mononuclear cells (PBMCs), taken when the disease was refractory, from a patient treated with antithyroid drugs. These receptors came from a woman aged 40 to 50 with Graves disease. Both conserved end residues are part of each CDR3.

V: TRBV20-1
CDR3: CSVRGTPNNEQFF

V: TRBV9
CDR3: CASSASGTGPYEQYF

V: TRBV2
CDR3: CATPTTGNLNYEQYF

V: TRBV28
CDR3: CASSRVVILNTEAFF

V: TRBV5-1
CDR3: CASSPSGTSGNEQYF

V: TRBV6-4
CDR3: CASSSRLNEQFF

V: TRBV28
CDR3: CASTLGYQPQHF

V: TRBV29-1
CDR3: CSVSPGGTDTQYF

V: TRBV28
CDR3: CASCTGTSVIQETQYF

V: TRBV6-2/TRBV6-3
CDR3: CASSYYATRASTDTQYF

V: TRBV7-3
CDR3: CASSQDRGREQYF

V: TRBV2
CDR3: CASSDLAGANVLTF

V: TRBV5-1
CDR3: CASSLVGPENEQFF

V: TRBV29-1
CDR3: CSHSGGRWVNEQFF

V: TRBV7-9
CDR3: CASSLITAARTFF

V: TRBV6-1
CDR3: CASSVYGRETQYF

V: TRBV7-6
CDR3: CASSLETGPNEKLFF

V: TRBV6-5
CDR3: CASSYSGTGGNQPQHF

V: TRBV9
CDR3: CASSAGDNTGELFF

V: TRBV19
CDR3: CATSNGRRRETQYF

V: TRBV12-3/TRBV12-4
CDR3: CASREGLHQPQHF

V: TRBV6-1
CDR3: CASRTTGTGPAEAFF

V: TRBV7-9
CDR3: CASSLIGEYGYTF

V: TRBV28
CDR3: CASSPGQGRMGGELFF

V: TRBV30
CDR3: CASRRTGSNEQYF

V: TRBV29-1
CDR3: CSVGLGYNEQFF

V: TRBV2
CDR3: CASTLTSGVADTQYF

V: TRBV5-1
CDR3: CASSASDHSYEQYF

V: TRBV20-1
CDR3: CSARGWAGLHF

V: TRBV27
CDR3: CASSPLRETGELFF

V: TRBV19
CDR3: CASSIHQQSYEQYF

V: TRBV28
CDR3: CASGTVREETQYF

V: TRBV7-9
CDR3: CASSRGTGDRRRGYTF

V: TRBV28
CDR3: CASSYVLPTSGGYRNEQFF

V: TRBV20-1
CDR3: CSASGRMSYEQYF

V: TRBV4-1
CDR3: CASSRRGMWEETQYF

V: TRBV15
CDR3: CATSSDNEQFF

V: TRBV6-5
CDR3: CASSYGGGLVNEQFF

V: TRBV28
CDR3: CASSDTGRHRGRLFF

V: TRBV12-3/TRBV12-4
CDR3: CASSLAGSRNTEAFF

V: TRBV12-3/TRBV12-4
CDR3: CASILDRGNEQFF

V: TRBV29-1
CDR3: CSVLDRGKNIQYF

V: TRBV2
CDR3: CASSEETGAPTDTQYF

V: TRBV29-1
CDR3: CSGGAENTGELFF